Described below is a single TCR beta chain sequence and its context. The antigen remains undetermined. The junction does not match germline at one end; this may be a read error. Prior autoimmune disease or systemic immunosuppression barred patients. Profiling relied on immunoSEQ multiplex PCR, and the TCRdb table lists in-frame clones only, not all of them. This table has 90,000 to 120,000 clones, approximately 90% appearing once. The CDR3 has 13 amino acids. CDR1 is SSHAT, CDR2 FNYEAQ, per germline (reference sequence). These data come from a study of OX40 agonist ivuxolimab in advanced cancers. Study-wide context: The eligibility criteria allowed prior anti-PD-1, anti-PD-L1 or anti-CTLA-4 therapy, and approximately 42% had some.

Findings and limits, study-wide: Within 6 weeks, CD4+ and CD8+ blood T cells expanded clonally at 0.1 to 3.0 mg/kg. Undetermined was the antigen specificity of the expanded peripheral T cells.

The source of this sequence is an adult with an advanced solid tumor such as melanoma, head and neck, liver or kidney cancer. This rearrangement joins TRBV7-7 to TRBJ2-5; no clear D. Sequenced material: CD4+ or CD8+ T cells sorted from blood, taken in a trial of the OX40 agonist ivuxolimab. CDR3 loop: CASSFLQQETQYF. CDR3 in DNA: TGTGCTAGCAGCTTTTTGCAGCAAGAGACCCAGTACTTC.